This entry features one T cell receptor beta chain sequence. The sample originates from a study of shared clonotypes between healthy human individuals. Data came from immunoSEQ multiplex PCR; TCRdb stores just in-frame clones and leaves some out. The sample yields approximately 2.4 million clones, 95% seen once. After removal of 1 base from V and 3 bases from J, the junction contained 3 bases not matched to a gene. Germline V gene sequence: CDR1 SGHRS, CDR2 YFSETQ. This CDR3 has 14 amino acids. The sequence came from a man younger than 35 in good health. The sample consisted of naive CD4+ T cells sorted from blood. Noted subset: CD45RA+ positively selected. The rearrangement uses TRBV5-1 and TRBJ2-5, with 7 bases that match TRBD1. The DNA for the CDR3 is TGCGCCAGCAGCTTGCTCAGGGGGAAAGAGACCCAGTACTTC. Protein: CASSLLRGKETQYF.